A single sample is the source of the 4 T cell receptor beta chains below, sequenced in a study of cytomegalovirus exposure and HLA in healthy donors. Method: immunoSEQ multiplex PCR; TCRdb's copy keeps in-frame clones and lacks some. The sample yields about 140,000 clones, about 90% seen once. The sample was PBMCs. The receptors derive from a man between 18 and 35 years old in good health and CMV-seronegative.

The genes are TRBV11-2 and TRBJ1-6; D perhaps matches TRBD1 (5 bases). V lost 3 bases to trimming and J lost 5 bases, with 14 bases between them. This CDR3 region has 16 residues. Germline loops: CDR1 SGHAT, CDR2 FQNNGV. CDR3 DNA: TGTGCCAGCAGCTTGGAATTTGGAGGGGATAATTCACCCCTCCACTTT. Translated: CASSLEFGGDNSPLHF.

V usage is TRBV2 and J usage is TRBJ2-5, with D maybe TRBD1 (6 bases). V lost 3 bases, J lost 5 bases, and 19 bases lay in between. Germline CDR1 reads SNHLY; CDR2 reads FYNNEI. The CDR3 is made up of 16 amino acids. The CDR3: CASSDYGTGKTETQYF. As DNA, the CDR3 is TGTGCCAGCAGTGATTATGGTACAGGGAAGACGGAGACCCAGTACTTC.

This sequence joins TRBV5-8 and TRBJ1-2; 11 bases are shared with TRBD1. V lost 4 bases and J lost 4; bases outside the gene matches: 9. The germline gives CDR1 SGHTS, CDR2 YDEGEE. The CDR3 consists of 16 residues. CDR3 in amino acids: CASSLTRTGGSYGYTF. CDR3 bases: TGTGCCAGCAGCCTGACCCGGACAGGGGGCAGCTATGGCTACACCTTC.

Only a few counts were recorded for this clone. The sample has other DNA sequences that encode this CDR3 too. The chain joins TRBV4-3 to TRBJ2-6; D is undetermined. V lost 0 bases and J lost 0, with 6 bases in between. Germline lookup yields CDR1 LGHNA and CDR2 YSLEER. CDR3 length: 16 amino acids. The CDR3, as DNA: TGCGCCAGCAGCCAAGATCGGAGCTCTGGGGCCAACGTCCTGACTTTC. Protein sequence: CASSQDRSSGANVLTF.